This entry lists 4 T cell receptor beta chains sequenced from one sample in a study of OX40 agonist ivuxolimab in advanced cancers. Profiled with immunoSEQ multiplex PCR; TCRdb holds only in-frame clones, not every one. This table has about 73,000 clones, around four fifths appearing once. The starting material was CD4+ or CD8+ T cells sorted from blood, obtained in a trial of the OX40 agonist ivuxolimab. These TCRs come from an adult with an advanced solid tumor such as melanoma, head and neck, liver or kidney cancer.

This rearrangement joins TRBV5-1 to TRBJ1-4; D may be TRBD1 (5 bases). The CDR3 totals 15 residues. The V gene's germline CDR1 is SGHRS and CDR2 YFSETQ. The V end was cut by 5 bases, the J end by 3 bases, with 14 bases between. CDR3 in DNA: TGCGCCAGCAGATTTCCAGGGTCGGCTAATGAAAAACTGTTTTTT. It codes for CASRFPGSANEKLFF.

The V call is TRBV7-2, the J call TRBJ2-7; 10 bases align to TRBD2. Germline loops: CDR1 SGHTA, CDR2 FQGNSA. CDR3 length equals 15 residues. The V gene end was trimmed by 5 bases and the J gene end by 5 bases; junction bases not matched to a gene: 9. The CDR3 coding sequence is TGTGCCAGCAGCCTAACCGGGACTAGCGTGAACGAGCAGTACTTC. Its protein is CASSLTGTSVNEQYF.

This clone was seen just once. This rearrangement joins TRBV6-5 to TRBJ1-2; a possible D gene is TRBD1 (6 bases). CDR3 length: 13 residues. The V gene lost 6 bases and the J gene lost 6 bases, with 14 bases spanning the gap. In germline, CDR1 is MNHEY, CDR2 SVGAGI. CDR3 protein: CASSRRDINGYTF. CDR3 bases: TGTGCCAGCAGCCGACGGGACATTAATGGCTACACCTTC.

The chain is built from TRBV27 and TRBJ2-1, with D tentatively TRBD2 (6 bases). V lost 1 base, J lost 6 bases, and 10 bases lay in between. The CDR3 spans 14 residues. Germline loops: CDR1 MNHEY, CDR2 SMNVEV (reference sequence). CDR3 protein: CASSLYSGANEQFF. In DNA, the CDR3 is TGTGCCAGCAGTTTATATTCGGGAGCCAATGAGCAGTTCTTC.